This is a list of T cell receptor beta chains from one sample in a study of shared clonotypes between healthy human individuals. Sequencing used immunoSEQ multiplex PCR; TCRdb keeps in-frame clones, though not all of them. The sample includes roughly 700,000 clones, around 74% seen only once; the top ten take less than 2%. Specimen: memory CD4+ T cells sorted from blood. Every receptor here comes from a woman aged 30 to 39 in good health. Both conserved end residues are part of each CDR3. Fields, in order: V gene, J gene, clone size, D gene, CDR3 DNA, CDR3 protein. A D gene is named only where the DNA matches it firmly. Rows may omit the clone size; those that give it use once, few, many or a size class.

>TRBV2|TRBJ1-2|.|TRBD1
TGTGCCAGCAGTCTCCGGACAGGGGAGGGTGTCAGTGGCTACACCTTC
CASSLRTGEGVSGYTF
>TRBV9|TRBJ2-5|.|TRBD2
TGTGCCAGCAGCTCGCGGACTAGCGCGTCGGAGACCCAGTACTTC
CASSSRTSASETQYF
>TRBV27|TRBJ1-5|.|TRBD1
TGTGCCAGCAGTCCTAGGGCCTTCACAGGGGTGGGGCAGCCCCAGCATTTT
CASSPRAFTGVGQPQHF
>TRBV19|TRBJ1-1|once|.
TGTGCCAGTAGTTCGCCAGGTGAGTTATCGGAAGCTTTCTTT
CASSSPGELSEAFF
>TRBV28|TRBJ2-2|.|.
TGTGCCAGCAGCCGCAGGGGGGCGATTGCGGCGAGCACCGGGGAGCTGTTTTTT
CASSRRGAIAASTGELFF
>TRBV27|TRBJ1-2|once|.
TGTGCCAGCAGTCCAGGAGGCAGAGCAAACTATGGCTACACCTTC
CASSPGGRANYGYTF
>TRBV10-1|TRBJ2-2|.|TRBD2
TGCGCCAGCAGTACTGGGACTATCGGCGGGGAGCTGTTTTTT
CASSTGTIGGELFF
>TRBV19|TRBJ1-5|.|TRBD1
TGTGCCAGTACCGCGTCTGGACAGGGGGAACGTCAGCCCCAGCATTTT
CASTASGQGERQPQHF
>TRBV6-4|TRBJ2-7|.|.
TGTGCCAGCAGTGACGGGGCAGGGTTTATCGACGAGCAGTACTTC
CASSDGAGFIDEQYF
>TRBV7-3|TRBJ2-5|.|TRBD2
TGTGCCAGCAGCCGTAGCGGGAGATCGGAGACCCAGTACTTC
CASSRSGRSETQYF
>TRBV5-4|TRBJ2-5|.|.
TGTGCCAGCAGCTTGTTTGCAGAGACCCAGTACTTC
CASSLFAETQYF
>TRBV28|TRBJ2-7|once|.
TGTGCCAGCAGTTCCCCATTCGGGGGCGCCTACGAGCAGTACTTC
CASSSPFGGAYEQYF
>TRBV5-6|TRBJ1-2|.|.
TGTGCCAGCAGCCCACGGACAGATAACTATGGCTACACCTTC
CASSPRTDNYGYTF
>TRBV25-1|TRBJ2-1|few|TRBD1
TGTGCCAGCAGCCCAAACTCGGGACAGGGGGAACCCAATGAGCAGTTCTTC
CASSPNSGQGEPNEQFF
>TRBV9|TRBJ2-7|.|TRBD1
TGTGCCAGCAGCGTAGATTACAGGGGGCGGGAGCAGTACTTC
CASSVDYRGREQYF
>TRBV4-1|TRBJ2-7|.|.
TGCGCCAGCAGCCCAGGGGACGAGCAGTACTTC
CASSPGDEQYF
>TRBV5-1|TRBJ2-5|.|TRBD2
TGCGCCAGCAGCCGATTAGGGGAGGGGGAGACCCAGTACTTC
CASSRLGEGETQYF
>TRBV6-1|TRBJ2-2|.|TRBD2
TGTGCCAGCCGCAGACTAGCGGAATACACCGGGGAGCTGTTTTTT
CASRRLAEYTGELFF
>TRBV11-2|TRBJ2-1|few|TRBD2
TGTGCCAGCAGCTTAGATCTGGGGGGGTCCTACAATGAGCAGTTCTTC
CASSLDLGGSYNEQFF
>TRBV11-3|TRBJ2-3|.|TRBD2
TGTGCCAGCAGCTTTGTAGCGGGAGTAGATACGCAGTATTTT
CASSFVAGVDTQYF
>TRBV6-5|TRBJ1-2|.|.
TGTGCCAGCAGTTACGGCCAATCCCTTAACTATGGCTACACCTTC
CASSYGQSLNYGYTF
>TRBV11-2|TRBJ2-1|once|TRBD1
TGTGCCAGCAGCACCAACCGGGACAGGGGCTACAATGAGCAGTTCTTC
CASSTNRDRGYNEQFF
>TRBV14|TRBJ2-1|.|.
TGTGCCAGCAGCCAAGATCGGTCGAGCGTGGGGCAGTTCTTC
CASSQDRSSVGQFF
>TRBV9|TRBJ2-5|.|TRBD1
TGTGCCAGCAGCCCACAAACAGGGGGTGAGGAGACCCAGTACTTC
CASSPQTGGEETQYF
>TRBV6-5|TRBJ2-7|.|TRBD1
TGTGCCAGCATGGGACAGGGGACCTACGAGCAGTACTTC
CASMGQGTYEQYF
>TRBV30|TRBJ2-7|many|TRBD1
TGTGCCTGGAGTCTGGACAGGGGACAGCAGTACTTC
CAWSLDRGQQYF
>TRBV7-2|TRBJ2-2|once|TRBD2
TGTGCCAGCAGATCTAGCGGGGGGACCACCGGGGAGCTGTTTTTT
CASRSSGGTTGELFF
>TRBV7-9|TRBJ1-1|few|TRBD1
TGTGCCAGCAGCCCCCGGGACAGGGGGCTGTACACTGAAGCTTTCTTT
CASSPRDRGLYTEAFF
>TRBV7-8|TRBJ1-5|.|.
TGTGCCAGCAGCTTACGAGGGGACTCCAATCAGCCCCAGCATTTT
CASSLRGDSNQPQHF
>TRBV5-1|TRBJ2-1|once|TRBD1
TGCGCCAGCAGCACCGGGACAGGAAGAGACAATGAGCAGTTCTTC
CASSTGTGRDNEQFF
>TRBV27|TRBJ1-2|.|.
TGTGCCAGCAGTTCGGCAGGGGATCGCTACACCTTC
CASSSAGDRYTF
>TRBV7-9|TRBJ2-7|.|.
TGTGCCAGCAGCTTAGGTCGGGCCAGGACACCCACTACCTCCTACGAGCAGTACTTC
CASSLGRARTPTTSYEQYF
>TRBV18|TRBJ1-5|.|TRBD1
TGTGCCAGCTCAGCGACAGGGGGAGACAATCAGCCCCAGCATTTT
CASSATGGDNQPQHF
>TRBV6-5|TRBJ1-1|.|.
TGTGCCAGCAGTTACTCTCGCGCTTCGAACACTGAAGCTTTCTTT
CASSYSRASNTEAFF
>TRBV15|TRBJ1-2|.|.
TGTGCCACCAGCAGAGATTCGGGGGGCAATGGCTACACCTTC
CATSRDSGGNGYTF
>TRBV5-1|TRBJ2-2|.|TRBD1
TGCGCCAGCAGCCCGGGGACAGTCACCGGGGAGCTGTTTTTT
CASSPGTVTGELFF
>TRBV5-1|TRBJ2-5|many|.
TGCGCCAGCAGGGTGCAGGGTGACGAGACCCAGTACTTC
CASRVQGDETQYF
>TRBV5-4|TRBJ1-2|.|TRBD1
TGTGCCAGCGGGACAGACACTAACTATGGCTACACCTTC
CASGTDTNYGYTF
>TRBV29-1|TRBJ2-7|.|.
TGCAGCGTTGAGGGGGGACAGCTAACCGAGCAGTACTTC
CSVEGGQLTEQYF
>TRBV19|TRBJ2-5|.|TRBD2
TGTGCCACTAAACGCGGGGGGTCCGGCCAAGAGACCCAGTACTTC
CATKRGGSGQETQYF
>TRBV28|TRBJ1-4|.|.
.
CASSLFSVRGEEKLFF
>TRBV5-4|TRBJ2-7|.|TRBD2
TGTGCCAGCAGCCCGGGACTACAGAGGGAGCAGTACTTC
CASSPGLQREQYF
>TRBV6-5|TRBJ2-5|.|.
TGTGCCAGCAGTTACTCTGCGACCACAGAGACCCAGTACTTC
CASSYSATTETQYF
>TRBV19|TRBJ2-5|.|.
TGTGCCAGTAGCCAACTCGGCGGGATGCCTGGGACCCAGTACTTC
CASSQLGGMPGTQYF
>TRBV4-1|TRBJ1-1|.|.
TGCGCCAGCAGCCCCCAAAGATATGGAGCGAACACTGAAGCTTTCTTT
CASSPQRYGANTEAFF